A single sample is the source of the 18 T cell receptor beta chains below, sequenced in a study of T cell responses to AZD1222 COVID-19 vaccine. The table came from immunoSEQ multiplex PCR; TCRdb's copy has only in-frame clones and leaves some out. The sample has fewer than 55,000 clones; 65% to 85% are singletons. Sample: peripheral blood, taken on day 0 of AZD1222 vaccination. All receptors derive from an adult in good health.

The chain has TRBV7-9 and TRBJ1-2; 7 bases agree with TRBD1. The CDR3 is 14 amino acids. Germline V gene lookup returns CDR1 SEHNR and CDR2 FQNEAQ (reference sequence). The J segment lost 2 bases and the V segment lost 5 bases, leaving 5 bases of the junction unmatched. The CDR3 sequence: CASSTETGNYGYTF. As DNA, the CDR3 is TGTGCCAGCAGCACTGAGACAGGGAACTATGGCTACACCTTC.

This rearrangement joins TRBV9 to TRBJ2-3, with TRBD2 identical over 12 bases. This CDR3 contains 16 residues. With V trimmed by 2 bases and J by 5 bases, 6 bases remained unmatched. In germline, CDR1 is SGDLS, CDR2 YYNGEE. The CDR3 DNA sequence: TGTGCCAGCAGCGTGGCTAGCGGGGGGGCCGGAGATACGCAGTATTTT. Amino acids: CASSVASGGAGDTQYF.

This rearrangement joins TRBV5-4 to TRBJ2-6; possibly TRBD2 for D (5 bases). Germline V gives CDR1 SGHNT, CDR2 YYREEE (reference sequence). V was trimmed by 0 bases and J by 3 bases, leaving 13 bases between them. CDR3 size: 17 residues. DNA for the CDR3: TGTGCCAGCAGCTTGGGAGGGAATGCGGGTGGGGCCAACGTCCTGACTTTC. Residues: CASSLGGNAGGANVLTF.

V usage is TRBV7-2 and J usage is TRBJ2-3; 14 nucleotides line up with TRBD2. Germline V lookup: CDR1 SGHTA, CDR2 FQGNSA. This CDR3 has 18 amino acids. V dropped 5 bases and J dropped 4; count of bases not matched to a gene: 11. CDR3 nucleotides: TGTGCCAGCAGCCCGACGGGACTAGCGGGGGCGGAATCAGATACGCAGTATTTT. Its protein product is CASSPTGLAGAESDTQYF. Full variable domain (rest looked up from reference TRBV7-2 and TRBJ2-3): GAGVSQSPSNKVTEKGKDVELRCDPISGHTALYWYRQSLGQGLEFLIYFQGNSAPDKSGLPSDRFSAERTGGSVSTLTIQRTQQEDSAVYLCASSPTGLAGAESDTQYFGPGTRLTVL.

There are a few counts of this clone. For the CDR3, the DNA is TGTGCCAGCAGCACCCGACAGGGAGGCTACGAGCAGTACTTC. Protein product: CASSTRQGGYEQYF. This chain links TRBV7-8 with TRBJ2-7, with D tentatively TRBD1 (7 bases). The CDR3 spans 14 residues. CDR1 is SGHVS, CDR2 FQNEAQ, per germline. Trimming took off 5 bases at V and 3 bases at J, with 14 bases between the two ends.

The chain carries TRBV30 and TRBJ2-1; D call uncertain. Between the trimmed V and J ends, which lost 1 base and 5 bases, there was a span of 3 bases. Per the germline V gene, CDR1 is GTSNPN and CDR2 is SVGIG (reference sequence). The CDR3 contains 11 residues. Here the CDR3 reads CAWSENNEQFF. CDR3 nucleotides: TGTGCCTGGAGTGAGAACAATGAGCAGTTCTTC.

V usage is TRBV5-1 and J usage is TRBJ2-3; 7 bases are a match to TRBD1. Per germline, CDR1 SGHRS and CDR2 YFSETQ. Trimming took 4 bases from V and 6 from J; bases not matched to a gene: 14. CDR3 length: 16 residues. CDR3 in amino acids: CASSPPGQVAIDTQYF. The CDR3 nucleotides are TGCGCCAGCAGCCCACCAGGACAGGTAGCCATTGATACGCAGTATTTT.

The gene calls are TRBV6-2 or TRBV6-3 and TRBJ2-7; D unresolved. CDR1 and CDR2 (germline): MNHEY, SVGEGT. This CDR3 is 12 amino acids long. V was trimmed by 6 bases and J by 4 bases, leaving 10 bases between them. The CDR3 is CASSERGYEQYF. CDR3 sequence (DNA): TGTGCCAGCAGCGAGAGAGGTTACGAGCAGTACTTC.

The rearrangement uses TRBV27 and TRBJ2-7; the D is unclear. Trimming removed 4 bases at V and 4 bases at J, with 5 bases between. The V gene's germline CDR1 is MNHEY and CDR2 SMNVEV (reference sequence). The CDR3 loop spans 11 amino acids. The CDR3 coding sequence is TGTGCCAGCAGTTCGAGGTACGAGCAGTACTTC. It encodes CASSSRYEQYF.

This sequence joins TRBV6-2 or TRBV6-3 and TRBJ2-2; D is undetermined. This CDR3 has 15 amino acids. V gave up 6 bases and J gave up 4 bases, with 15 bases separating them. The germline V gene encodes CDR1 MNHEY and CDR2 SVGEGT. The CDR3 is CASSPTPRVTGELFF. The CDR3 region has the DNA TGTGCCAGCAGCCCCACTCCGCGCGTCACCGGGGAGCTGTTTTTT.

The chain carries TRBV11-3 and TRBJ1-4; tentative D call: TRBD1 (5 bases). Germline lookup yields CDR1 SGHNT and CDR2 YENEEA. The CDR3 extends over 15 amino acids. Between the trimmed V and J ends, which lost 2 bases and 6 bases, there was a span of 13 bases. CDR3 DNA: TGTGCCAGCAGCTTATCCTACGGGGCGGATGAAAAACTGTTTTTT. Its protein product is CASSLSYGADEKLFF.

The rearrangement joins TRBV27 to TRBJ1-2, with D unclear. The length of the CDR3 is 16 residues. Germline CDR1 reads MNHEY; CDR2 reads SMNVEV (reference sequence). The ends were cut back, 3 bases at V and 4 bases at J, with 18 bases in the middle. The CDR3 is CASSFAWEGSPYGYTF. The CDR3 bases are TGTGCCAGCAGTTTCGCTTGGGAGGGATCCCCCTATGGCTACACCTTC.

The chain joins TRBV5-1 to TRBJ2-1, with D unclear. The V end was cut by 0 bases, the J end by 7 bases, with 11 bases between. Germline CDR1 SGHRS, CDR2 YFSETQ. This CDR3 comprises 14 residues. This CDR3 is CASSLEPTQNEQFF. The CDR3 DNA is TGCGCCAGCAGCTTGGAACCTACCCAGAATGAGCAGTTCTTC.

The rearrangement joins TRBV18 to TRBJ1-1; 7 positions match TRBD1. V gave up 3 bases and J gave up 4 bases; unmatched junction bases: 11. Germline V gene sequence: CDR1 KGHSH, CDR2 LQKENI. The CDR3 runs to 16 residues. CDR3 nucleotides: TGTGCCAGCTCACCCTCGAGGGGGCAGGGCGGCACTGAAGCTTTCTTT. Protein product: CASSPSRGQGGTEAFF.

This clone was observed a single time. V and J are TRBV4-3 and TRBJ2-2; no reliable D call. The CDR3 has 14 amino acids. Germline V lookup: CDR1 LGHNA, CDR2 YSLEER. The germline V and J ends were trimmed by 0 bases and 4 bases, with 6 bases remaining between them. The CDR3 reads CASSQDLSTGELFF. The CDR3 nucleotides are TGCGCCAGCAGCCAAGATCTTTCCACCGGGGAGCTGTTTTTT.

The chain employs TRBV2 and TRBJ1-2; D unclear. The CDR3 has 11 residues. Per germline, CDR1 SNHLY and CDR2 FYNNEI. V lost 3 bases and J 4 bases, leaving 3 bases between the germline ends. The CDR3 bases are TGTGCCAGCAGTGACAGCTATGGCTACACCTTC. This translates into CASSDSYGYTF. Looking up the rest from reference TRBV2 and TRBJ1-2 gives the full variable domain: EPEVTQTPSHQVTQMGQEVILRCVPISNHLYFYWYRQILGQKVEFLVSFYNNEISEKSEIFDDQFSVERPDGSNFTLKIRSTKLEDSAMYFCASSDSYGYTFGSGTRLTVV.

This clone was observed a handful of times. The V gene is TRBV19, the J gene TRBJ2-1; D is unclear. CDR3 length: 15 amino acids. Trimming pared 4 bases from V and 0 bases from J, leaving 10 bases between. Germline CDR1 and CDR2: LNHDA and SQIVND (reference sequence). For the CDR3, the DNA is TGTGCCAGTAGTAAGACCAGAAGCTCCTACAATGAGCAGTTCTTC. This translates into CASSKTRSSYNEQFF. Full variable domain (remainder filled in from reference TRBV19 and TRBJ2-1): DGGITQSPKYLFRKEGQNVTLSCEQNLNHDAMYWYRQDPGQGLRLIYYSQIVNDFQKGDIAEGYSVSREKKESFPLTVTSAQKNPTAFYLCASSKTRSSYNEQFFGPGTRLTVL.

The rearrangement links TRBV7-2 to TRBJ2-7; a possible D gene is TRBD2 (7 bases). V was pared by 0 bases and J by 5 bases, with 14 bases between. The CDR3 totals 15 residues. The germline gives CDR1 SGHTA, CDR2 FQGNSA. The CDR3 DNA reads TGTGCCAGCAGCTTAGCGAGGGGGAGGGGGAACGAGCAGTACTTC. Its translation: CASSLARGRGNEQYF.